The T cell receptor beta chain described here comes from a study of cytomegalovirus exposure and HLA in healthy donors. Study conclusions and caveats: The CMV antigen specificity of a few CMV-associated chains was confirmed through in vitro analysis. The study recorded 150 to 200 TCR beta chains that were cytomegalovirus-associated. Rarity held for most TCR sequences, but there were some public TCRs that occurred in many donors. Analyses of presence/absence relied on an assumption of roughly uniform sequencing depth across donors.

PCR used 60 Vbeta primers and 13 Jbeta primers. TCRdb keeps only in-frame clones here, not all; method: immunoSEQ multiplex PCR. There are 120,000 to 150,000 clones in the sample; 76% occur only once, and almost 4% lies in the top ten. Germline V gene sequence: CDR1 SGHNT, CDR2 YENEEA. Trimming left V 4 bases short and J 5 bases short, with 7 bases between. There are 12 residues in the CDR3. Worth noting for this clone: Its antigen remains unknown.

The receptor was isolated from a man younger than 35 in good health and CMV-seronegative. The sequencing input was PBMCs. This sequence joins TRBV11-3 and TRBJ2-3; perhaps TRBD2 as D (6 bases). CDR3 nucleotides: TGTGCCAGCAGCTCCGGGGGAGATACGCAGTATTTT. Its translation: CASSSGGDTQYF.